The 5 T cell receptor beta chains listed next were all sequenced from one sample in a study of T-cell memory formation after mild COVID-19. A single record per CDR3 protein comes from TCRdb applying MiXCR to the 5' RACE reads. This sample yields roughly 500,000 distinct CDR3 sequences, of which about a fifth are seen a single time; approximately 13% belongs to the top ten. Sequences were obtained from PBMCs or a T cell subset sorted from them (not recorded which). Source of these receptors: an adult woman who had mild COVID-19 (a few samples of this study predate the infection). Cell type and time point are not known.

This chain connects TRBV5-1 to TRBJ2-5; tentatively, D is TRBD2 (6 bases). CDR1 is SGHRS and CDR2 is YFSETQ in the germline V gene. There are 15 residues in the CDR3. The ends were cut back, 4 bases at V and 1 base at J, with 14 bases in the middle. In DNA form, the CDR3 reads TGCGCCAGCAGCCCGAACCCCGGGAGCCAAGAGACCCAGTACTTC. Translation gives CASSPNPGSQETQYF.

Only a few counts were recorded for this clonotype. The chain links TRBV5-1 to TRBJ2-1, with 11 bases fitting TRBD2. CDR1 is SGHRS and CDR2 is YFSETQ in the germline V gene. V was pared by 0 bases and J by 5 bases, with 4 bases of the junction left unmatched. This CDR3 is built from 16 residues. CDR3 sequence: CASSLAELAGDNEQFF. CDR3 nucleotides: TGCGCCAGCAGCTTGGCCGAACTAGCGGGAGACAATGAGCAGTTCTTC.

In its sample, this clonotype was seen many times. This chain links TRBV12-3 or TRBV12-4 with TRBJ2-1; possibly TRBD2 for D (5 bases). The CDR3 is 14 amino acids. Trimming took 2 bases from V and 13 from J, leaving 18 bases between them. CDR3 in DNA: TGTGCCAGCAGTTTATTCCAGGCTAGCCAAAATCAGTTCTTC. Its protein is CASSLFQASQNQFF.

This clonotype has more than one count but fewer than ten. The CDR3 DNA reads as TGTGCCAGCAGTTCGCCATACCCGACAGGTGAAAAACTGTTTTTT. This codes for CASSSPYPTGEKLFF. The chain couples TRBV12-3 or TRBV12-4 to TRBJ1-4, with D tentatively TRBD1 (6 bases). The CDR3 sequence is 15 residues long. V lost 4 bases, J lost 7 bases, and 16 bases lay in between.

The rearrangement uses TRBV29-1 and TRBJ2-1; 7 nucleotides agree with TRBD1. The CDR3 extends over 13 amino acids. CDR1 and CDR2 (germline): SQVTM, ANQGSEA. V shed 7 bases and J 3 bases; nucleotides not matched to a gene: 6. The CDR3 here is CSGDDRVYNEQFF. The CDR3 DNA is TGCAGCGGAGATGACAGGGTCTACAATGAGCAGTTCTTC.